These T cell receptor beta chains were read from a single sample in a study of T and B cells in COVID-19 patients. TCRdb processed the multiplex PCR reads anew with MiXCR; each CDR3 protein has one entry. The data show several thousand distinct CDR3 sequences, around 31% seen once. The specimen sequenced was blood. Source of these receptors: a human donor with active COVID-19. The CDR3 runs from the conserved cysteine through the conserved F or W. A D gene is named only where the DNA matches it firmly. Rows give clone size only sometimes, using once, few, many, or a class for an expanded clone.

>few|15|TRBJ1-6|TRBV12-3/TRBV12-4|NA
CASSPRGSYNSPLHF
TGTGCCAGCAGTCCCCGGGGCAGCTATAATTCACCCCTCCACTTT
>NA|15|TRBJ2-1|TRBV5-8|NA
CASSRRETGYNEQFF
TGTGCCAGCAGCCGTCGGGAGACAGGATACAATGAGCAGTTCTTC
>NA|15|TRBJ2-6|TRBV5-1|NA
CASSLQESGANVLTF
TGCGCCAGCAGCTTGCAGGAATCTGGGGCCAACGTCCTGACTTTC
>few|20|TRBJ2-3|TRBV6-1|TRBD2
CASSEDGRTSGGPNTDTQYF
TGTGCCAGCAGTGAAGACGGTCGGACTAGCGGGGGACCTAACACAGATACGCAGTATTTT
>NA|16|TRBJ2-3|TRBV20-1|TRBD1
CSARGLDRRLTDTQYF
TGCAGTGCTAGGGGGCTGGACAGGAGGTTGACAGATACGCAGTATTTT
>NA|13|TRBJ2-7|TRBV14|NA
CASSQHMTYEQYF
TGTGCCAGCAGCCAACACATGACCTACGAGCAGTACTTC
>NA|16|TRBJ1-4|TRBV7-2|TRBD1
CASSLSGRGRGEKLFF
TGTGCCAGCAGCTTAAGCGGCAGGGGGCGGGGTGAAAAACTGTTTTTT
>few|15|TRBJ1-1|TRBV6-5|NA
CASSREGGRGLEAFF
TGTGCCAGCAGCCGCGAGGGGGGACGGGGTCTGGAAGCTTTCTTT
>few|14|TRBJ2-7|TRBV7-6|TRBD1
CASSPETGWYEQYF
TGTGCCAGCAGCCCGGAGACAGGGTGGTACGAGCAGTACTTC
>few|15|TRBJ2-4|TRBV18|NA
CASSPLKSSKNIQYF
TGTGCCAGCTCACCACTTAAGAGCAGCAAAAACATTCAGTACTTC
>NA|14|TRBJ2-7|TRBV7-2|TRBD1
CASSFGDRSYEQYF
TGTGCCAGCAGCTTTGGGGACAGATCCTACGAGCAGTACTTC
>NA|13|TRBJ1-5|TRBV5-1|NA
CASSPHSNQPQHF
TGCGCCAGCAGCCCCCATAGTAATCAGCCCCAGCATTTT
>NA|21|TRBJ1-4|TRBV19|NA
CASSINPRELQSGATNEKLFF
TGTGCCAGTAGTATAAATCCGCGGGAGTTGCAGAGTGGTGCAACTAATGAAAAACTGTTTTTT
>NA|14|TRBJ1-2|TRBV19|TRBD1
CASSMGQGIYGYTF
TGTGCCAGTAGTATGGGACAGGGGATCTATGGCTACACCTTC
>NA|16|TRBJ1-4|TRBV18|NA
CASSRQTVGPNEKLFF
TGTGCCAGCTCCCGTCAGACAGTGGGCCCTAATGAAAAACTGTTTTTT
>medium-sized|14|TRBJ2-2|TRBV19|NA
CASSIGRNTGELFF
TGTGCCAGTAGTATAGGCCGAAACACCGGGGAGCTGTTTTTT
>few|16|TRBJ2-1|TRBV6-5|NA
CASSYSGGGYYNEQFF
TGTGCCAGCAGTTACTCGGGTGGGGGGTACTACAATGAGCAGTTCTTC
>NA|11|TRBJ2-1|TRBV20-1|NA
CSAGQNNEQFF
TGCAGTGCGGGACAAAACAATGAGCAGTTCTTC
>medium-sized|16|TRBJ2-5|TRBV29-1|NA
CSVEDPSASTPGTQYF
TGCAGCGTTGAAGATCCGTCGGCGTCCACACCGGGGACCCAGTACTTC
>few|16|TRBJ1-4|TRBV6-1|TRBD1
CASSEVLGTGDAKLFF
TGTGCCAGCAGTGAAGTCCTGGGGACAGGGGACGCAAAACTGTTTTTT
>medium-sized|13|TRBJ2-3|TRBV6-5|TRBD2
CASRGTSGDTQYF
TGTGCCAGCCGCGGGACTAGCGGCGATACGCAGTATTTT
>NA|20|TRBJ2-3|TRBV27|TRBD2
CASSSRGLAGVYGYTDTQYF
TGTGCCAGCAGTTCCCGCGGACTAGCGGGGGTTTACGGTTACACAGATACGCAGTATTTT
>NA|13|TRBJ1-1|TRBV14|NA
CASSQDWEGEAFF
TGTGCCAGCAGCCAAGATTGGGAGGGGGAAGCTTTCTTT
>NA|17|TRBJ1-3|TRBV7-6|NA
CASSLGDTLISGNTIYF
TGTGCCAGCAGCTTAGGGGACACCCTAATTTCTGGAAACACCATATATTTT
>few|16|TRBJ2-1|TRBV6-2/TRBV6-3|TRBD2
CASSWERGGSYNEQFF
TGTGCCAGCAGCTGGGAGCGGGGGGGCTCCTACAATGAGCAGTTCTTC
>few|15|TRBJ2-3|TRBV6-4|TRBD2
CASSETSGGADTQYF
TGTGCCAGCAGTGAAACTAGCGGGGGAGCAGATACGCAGTATTTT
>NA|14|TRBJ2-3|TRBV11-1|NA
CASSLPRQTDTQYF
TGTGCCAGCAGCCTGCCCAGGCAGACAGATACGCAGTATTTT
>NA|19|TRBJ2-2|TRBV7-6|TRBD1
CASSRNVRGPTANTGELFF
TGTGCCAGCAGCCGGAACGTGAGGGGGCCAACTGCGAACACCGGGGAGCTGTTTTTT
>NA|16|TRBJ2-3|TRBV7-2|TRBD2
CASSLDILAGADTQYF
TGTGCCAGCAGCTTAGATATACTAGCGGGCGCAGATACGCAGTATTTT
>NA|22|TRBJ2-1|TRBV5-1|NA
CASSFALPLGAVPKSAYNEQFF
TGCGCCAGCAGCTTCGCCCTACCCCTGGGTGCGGTGCCCAAAAGCGCCTACAATGAGCAGTTCTTC
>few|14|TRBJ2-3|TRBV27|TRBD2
CASSSSGGVDTQYF
TGTGCCAGCAGTTCTAGCGGGGGGGTAGATACGCAGTATTTT
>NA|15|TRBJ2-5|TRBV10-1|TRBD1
CASSVDRESPGTQYF
TGCGCCAGCAGTGTGGACAGGGAATCCCCTGGGACCCAGTACTTC
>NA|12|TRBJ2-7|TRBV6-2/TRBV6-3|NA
CASSYSEASRDF
TGTGCCAGCAGTTACTCAGAAGCCTCCAGGGACTTC
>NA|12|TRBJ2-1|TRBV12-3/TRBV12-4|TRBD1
CASRPDRGRQFF
TGTGCCAGCAGACCAGACAGGGGGCGGCAGTTCTTC
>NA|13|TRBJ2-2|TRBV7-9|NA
CASSTEGAGELFF
TGTGCCAGCAGCACTGAAGGAGCCGGGGAGCTGTTTTTT
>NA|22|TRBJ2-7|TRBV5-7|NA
CASSEPGGVRASSGQWGGEQYF
TGTGCCAGCAGTGAACCTGGAGGGGTCAGGGCGTCTTCTGGACAGTGGGGGGGGGAGCAGTACTTC
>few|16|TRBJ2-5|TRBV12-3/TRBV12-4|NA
CASSLYALGLQETQYF
TGTGCCAGCAGTTTGTATGCGTTGGGACTCCAAGAGACCCAGTACTTC
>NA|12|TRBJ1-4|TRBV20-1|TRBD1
CSVNRGGEKLFF
TGCAGTGTTAACAGGGGAGGTGAAAAACTGTTTTTT
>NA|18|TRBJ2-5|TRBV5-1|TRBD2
CASRPGTSGGFSQETQYF
TGCGCCAGCAGACCTGGGACTAGCGGGGGGTTTTCCCAAGAGACCCAGTACTTC
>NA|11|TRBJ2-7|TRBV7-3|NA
CASSSGREQYF
TGTGCCAGCAGCTCTGGACGGGAGCAGTACTTC
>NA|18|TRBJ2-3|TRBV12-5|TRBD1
CASGLTTGTGATTDTQYF
TGTGCTAGTGGTTTGACCACCGGGACAGGGGCCACCACAGATACGCAGTATTTT
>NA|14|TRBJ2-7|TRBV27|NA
CASGGWSRPYEQYF
TGTGCCAGCGGGGGTTGGTCTAGGCCCTACGAGCAGTACTTC
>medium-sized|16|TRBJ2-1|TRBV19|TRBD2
CASSNPGLAGVNEQFF
TGTGCCAGTAGTAATCCGGGACTAGCGGGGGTAAATGAGCAGTTCTTC
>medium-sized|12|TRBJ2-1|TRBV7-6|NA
CASSLIGDEQFF
TGTGCCAGCAGCTTAATCGGGGATGAGCAGTTCTTC
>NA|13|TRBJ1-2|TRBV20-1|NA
CSKGRRANYGYTF
TGCAGCAAAGGACGGAGAGCTAACTATGGCTACACCTTC
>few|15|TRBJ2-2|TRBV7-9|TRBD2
CASSPDTGEGGELFF
TGTGCCAGCAGCCCGGACACTGGGGAGGGCGGGGAGCTGTTTTTT
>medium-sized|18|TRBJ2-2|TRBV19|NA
CASSIEPGARAGTGELFF
TGTGCCAGTAGTATAGAGCCGGGGGCTAGGGCTGGGACCGGGGAGCTGTTTTTT
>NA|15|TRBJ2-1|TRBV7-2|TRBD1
CASSLRGQAGNEQFF
TGTGCCAGCAGCTTAAGGGGACAGGCGGGGAATGAGCAGTTCTTC
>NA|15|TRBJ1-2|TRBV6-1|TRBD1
CASRWGGTGGSGYTF
TGTGCCAGCAGGTGGGGGGGGACAGGGGGCTCGGGCTACACCTTC
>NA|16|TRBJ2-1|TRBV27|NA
CASSTTRGGLYNEQFF
TGTGCCAGCAGTACAACCCGAGGAGGGCTCTACAATGAGCAGTTCTTC
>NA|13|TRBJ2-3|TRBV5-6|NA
CASSSRLGNTQYF
TGTGCCAGCAGCTCCCGACTGGGGAATACGCAGTATTTT